This T cell receptor beta chain was sequenced for a study of cytomegalovirus exposure and HLA in healthy donors. It was with 60 Vbeta and 13 Jbeta primers that the PCR ran. The table came from immunoSEQ multiplex PCR; TCRdb's copy has only in-frame clones and leaves some out. In the table there are approximately 200,000 clones, around 80% of which are singletons. The CDR3 is made up of 14 amino acids. The germline V gene encodes CDR1 SGHAT and CDR2 FQNNGV. V was pared by 2 bases and J by 2 bases, with 9 bases between. The J gene is TRBJ1-1, the V gene TRBV11-2; D remains ambiguous. This clonotype originated in a woman younger than 45 in good health and CMV-seropositive. The sample taken for sequencing was PBMCs. The CDR3 nucleotides are TGTGCCAGCAGCTTACGGGGTTCCAACACTGAAGCTTTCTTT. Translated, it gives CASSLRGSNTEAFF.